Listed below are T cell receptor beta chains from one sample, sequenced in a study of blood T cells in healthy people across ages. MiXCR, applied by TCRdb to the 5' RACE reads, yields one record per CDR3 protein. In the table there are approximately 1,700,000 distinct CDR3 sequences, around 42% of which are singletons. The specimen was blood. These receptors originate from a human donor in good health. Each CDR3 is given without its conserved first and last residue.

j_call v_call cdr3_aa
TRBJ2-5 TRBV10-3 AISEDRGRGETQY
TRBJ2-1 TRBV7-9 ASSLALWTGTLTYNEQF
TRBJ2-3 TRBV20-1 SARASGAYSTDTQY
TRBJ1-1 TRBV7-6 ASSPDPRRGTEAF
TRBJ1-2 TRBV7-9 AGSLEVSSYT
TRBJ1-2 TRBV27 ASKIGLNYGYT
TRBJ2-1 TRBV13 ASGLGGQGAGNEQF
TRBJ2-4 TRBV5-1 ASSLNRKNIQY
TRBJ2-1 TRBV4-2 ASSQAGTGASYNEQF
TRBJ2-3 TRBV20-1 SARFRTGAHTDTQY
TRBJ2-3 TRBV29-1 SVVVGQGTDTQY
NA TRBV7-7 ASSLGTESFYEQY
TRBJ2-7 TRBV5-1 ASSRGQGAFYEQY
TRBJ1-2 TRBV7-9 ASSLGGLSYGYT
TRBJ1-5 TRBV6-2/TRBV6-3 ASKNPGNSNQPQH
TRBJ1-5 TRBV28 ASSYSGTGEWQPQH
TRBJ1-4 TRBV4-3 ASSPDFQGWEKLF
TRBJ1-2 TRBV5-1 ASSLEPGGVPTYGYT
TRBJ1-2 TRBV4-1 ASSQGWGRRSYGYT
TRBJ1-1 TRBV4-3 ASSQSKGTEGTEAF
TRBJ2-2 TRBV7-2 ASSHRQGAPGELF
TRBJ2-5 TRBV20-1 SATTRVSQETQY
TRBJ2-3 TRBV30 AWSAGSLSDTQY
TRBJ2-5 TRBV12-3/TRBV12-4 ASKGGLFGGAGETQY
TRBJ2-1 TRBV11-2 ASSSRTVNEQF
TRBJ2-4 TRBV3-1 ASSHSLGNIQY
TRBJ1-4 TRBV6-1 ASSLIPGRTRGTEKLF
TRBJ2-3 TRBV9 ASSVIGGLDTQY
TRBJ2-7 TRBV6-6 ASSYIGSGLEQY
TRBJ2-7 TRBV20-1 SARRTSGANEQY
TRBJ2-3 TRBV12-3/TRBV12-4 ASSSGLSGGTDTQY
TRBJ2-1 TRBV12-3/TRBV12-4 ASSTSSSYNEQF
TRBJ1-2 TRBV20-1 SGTGGNYGYT
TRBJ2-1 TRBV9 ASRPSGASPGEQF
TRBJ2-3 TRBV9 ASSVGWGLPTDTQY
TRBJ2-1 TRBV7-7 ASSPTSGGAYNEQF
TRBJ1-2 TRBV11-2 ASSLSSWGQRNT
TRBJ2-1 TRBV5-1 ASSFEAGGPGF
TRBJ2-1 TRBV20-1 SASAGTSGAHEQF
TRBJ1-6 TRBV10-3 ATGFGADSPLH
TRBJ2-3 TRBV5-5 ASSLDGEASTDTQY
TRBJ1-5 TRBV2 ASSFTGGWQPQH
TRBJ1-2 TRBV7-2 ASSSPTKHYGYT
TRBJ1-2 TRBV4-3 ASSQGAGQGNYGYT
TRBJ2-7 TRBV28 ASSLETGVSYEQY
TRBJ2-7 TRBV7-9 ASSSITGNLYEQY
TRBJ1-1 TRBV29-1 SVEMTGFGEAF
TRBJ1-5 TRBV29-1 SVGGWSNQPQH
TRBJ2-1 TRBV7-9 ASSLGFRGLNEQF
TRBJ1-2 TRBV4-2 ASSQDVGRDRDGYT
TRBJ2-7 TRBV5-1 ASSGQGRASYEQY
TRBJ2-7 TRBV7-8 ASSLVRNRVLNEQY
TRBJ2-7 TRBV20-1 SAGGQTDYGQY